This TCR beta chain comes out of a study of blood T cell repertoires in COVID-19. On the study more broadly: Whether acute or convalescent, the COVID-19 samples came from the United States, Italy and Spain. Nucleic acid was either cDNA or gDNA, and it came from T cells, B-cell-depleted T cells, or PBMCs.

Data came from immunoSEQ multiplex PCR; TCRdb stores just in-frame clones and leaves some out. The sample carries a few hundred thousand clones, 70% to 90% recorded once. The CDR3 covers 11 residues. Germline lookup yields CDR1 GTSNPN and CDR2 SVGIG (reference sequence). Between the trimmed V and J ends, which lost 1 base and 7 bases, there was a span of 7 bases. The chain is built from TRBV30 and TRBJ1-2, with D possibly being TRBD1 (6 bases). Sequencing was done on a sample of peripheral blood. This receptor was identified in a woman in her 70s with acute or convalescent COVID-19. The CDR3 loop is CAWSEGGGYTF. The DNA for the CDR3 is TGTGCCTGGAGTGAAGGGGGTGGCTACACCTTC.